The 21 T cell receptor beta chains below come from one sample, sequenced in a study of a mutant IDH1 vaccine in newly diagnosed glioma. Some clones are missing from TCRdb's copy, which holds only in-frame ones; the method was immunoSEQ multiplex PCR. The sample contains approximately 47,000 clones, more than 75% of which appear only once. Described time point: week 35, safety follow-up. Each vaccine dose was 300 ug of mutant IDH1 20-mer peptide, with topical imiquimod. Their antigens are not known. The source material was PBMCs, sampled from a glioma patient whose treatment included an IDH1 peptide vaccine. Every receptor here comes from a woman in her thirties or forties with glioma.

This chain uses TRBV13 with TRBJ2-2; D call uncertain. The CDR3 is 12 residues long. Germline V CDR1 and CDR2: PRHDT, FYEKMQ (reference sequence). V was cut by 3 bases and J by 6 bases, with 5 bases left in between. The CDR3 is CASSLGSGELFF. The DNA for the CDR3 is TGTGCCAGCAGCTTGGGTTCCGGGGAGCTGTTTTTT.

The rearrangement links TRBV27 to TRBJ2-5; 8 nucleotides align to TRBD1. Germline CDR1 and CDR2: MNHEY and SMNVEV (reference sequence). This CDR3 spans 13 amino acids. Germline trimming cut 6 bases from V and 5 bases from J; bases unmatched to any gene: 5. CDR3 amino acids: CASRRQGRETQYF. The CDR3 DNA is TGTGCCAGCAGAAGACAGGGGCGGGAGACCCAGTACTTC.

The chain is built from TRBV5-1 and TRBJ2-7, with a possible D match to TRBD1 (5 bases). The CDR3 is 14 residues long. V was pared by 4 bases and J by 2 bases, with 13 bases between. Per germline, CDR1 SGHRS and CDR2 YFSETQ. DNA of the CDR3: TGCGCCAGCAGCCACCAGACAGCAACCTACGAGCAGTACTTC. Its translation: CASSHQTATYEQYF.

The J gene is TRBJ2-3, the V gene TRBV4-3; 9 nucleotides agree with TRBD2. CDR1 is LGHNA, CDR2 YSLEER, per germline. This CDR3 spans 18 amino acids. The junction had 11 bases not matched to a gene; V was cut back by 1 base and J by 3 bases. CDR3 region: CASSQVLGRGGVTDTQYF. For the CDR3, the DNA is TGCGCCAGCAGCCAAGTCCTCGGGCGGGGGGGCGTAACAGATACGCAGTATTTT.

This chain links TRBV6-5 with TRBJ2-3; D gene ambiguous. The V end lost 0 bases, the J end lost 0 bases, and 7 bases lay between the germline ends. The CDR3 extends over 15 amino acids. Germline assignment: CDR1 MNHEY and CDR2 SVGAGI. The CDR3 loop reads CASSYSGRSTDTQYF. In DNA form, the CDR3 reads TGTGCCAGCAGTTACTCGGGCAGGAGCACAGATACGCAGTATTTT.

This clone was found once. This chain connects TRBV5-1 to TRBJ1-1; TRBD1 matches at 9 bases. The CDR3 is 15 amino acids. Trimming cost V 4 bases and J 4 bases; bases outside gene matches: 8. The germline gives CDR1 SGHRS, CDR2 YFSETQ. CDR3 in DNA: TGCGCCAGCAGCGGCACAGGGGGCGTAGGCACTGAAGCTTTCTTT. Its translation: CASSGTGGVGTEAFF. The full variable domain, completed using reference TRBV5-1 and TRBJ1-1, is KAGVTQTPRYLIKTRGQQVTLSCSPISGHRSVSWYQQTPGQGLQFLFEYFSETQRNKGNFPGRFSGRQFSNSRSEMNVSTLELGDSALYLCASSGTGGVGTEAFFGQGTRLTVV.

The rearrangement joins TRBV9 to TRBJ1-4; D is unclear. V lost 3 bases to trimming and J lost 3 bases, with 9 bases between them. Germline values: CDR1 SGDLS, CDR2 YYNGEE. CDR3 size: 14 residues. This chain's CDR3 is CASSEGASNEKLFF. The CDR3 DNA sequence: TGTGCCAGCAGCGAGGGAGCCTCTAATGAAAAACTGTTTTTT.

The chain links TRBV19 to TRBJ1-1; no definite D call. This CDR3 has 12 residues. Germline values: CDR1 LNHDA, CDR2 SQIVND (reference sequence). The V end was cut by 9 bases, the J end by 3 bases, with 11 bases between. CDR3 in DNA: TGTGCCAGCAGAATAGGTTACACTGAAGCTTTCTTT. This translates into CASRIGYTEAFF.

The chain is built from TRBV7-8 and TRBJ2-7; TRBD2 matches 11 bases. V lost 4 bases to trimming and J lost 3 bases; unmatched junction nucleotides: 5. The CDR3 contains 15 residues. CDR1 is SGHVS and CDR2 is FQNEAQ in the germline V gene. DNA for the CDR3: TGTGCCAGCAGCTCCCTAGCGGGGGGAGGCTACGAGCAGTACTTC. Translating gives CASSSLAGGGYEQYF.

The chain recombines TRBV28 with TRBJ2-5; D gene uncertain. Trimming took off 4 bases at V and 1 base at J, with 13 bases between the two ends. This CDR3 has 15 amino acids. Per germline, CDR1 MDHEN and CDR2 SYDVKM. The CDR3 loop is CASSSPDGTQETQYF. CDR3 DNA sequence: TGTGCCAGCAGTTCGCCTGACGGAACCCAAGAGACCCAGTACTTC.

The genes are TRBV5-5 and TRBJ1-2; 8 bases fit TRBD1. J lost 4 bases, V lost 4 bases, and 15 bases had no gene match. Germline V gives CDR1 SGHKS, CDR2 YYEKEE (reference sequence). There are 17 residues in the CDR3. CDR3: CASSTQGAVPVSYGYTF. CDR3 in DNA: TGTGCCAGCAGCACCCAGGGGGCGGTCCCGGTCAGCTATGGCTACACCTTC.

J is TRBJ1-5 and V is TRBV4-1; D gene ambiguous. The germline CDR1 and CDR2 sequences are MGHRA and YSYEKL. The CDR3 has 16 amino acids. Trimming cost V 1 base and J 8 bases, with 18 bases left between them. This CDR3 reads CASSQVSALMEEPQHF. In nucleotides, the CDR3 is TGCGCCAGCAGCCAAGTCTCGGCACTAATGGAAGAGCCCCAGCATTTT.

This chain connects TRBV12-5 to TRBJ2-2; perhaps TRBD1 as D (5 bases). From germline, CDR1 is LGHNT and CDR2 FRNRAP. V lost 2 bases to trimming and J lost 1 base, with 14 bases between them. The CDR3 has 17 amino acids. CDR3 bases: TGTGCTAGTGGTTTGATTTACCTGACAGAGAACACCGGGGAGCTGTTTTTT. It encodes CASGLIYLTENTGELFF.

This clone was picked up one time. V gene TRBV7-9 combines with J gene TRBJ2-1; D ambiguous. Per the germline V gene, CDR1 is SEHNR and CDR2 is FQNEAQ (reference sequence). The V end was cut by 0 bases, the J end by 8 bases, with 2 bases between. The CDR3 covers 11 residues. CDR3 DNA: TGTGCCAGCAGCTTAGCGCATGAGCAGTTCTTC. This gives the protein CASSLAHEQFF.

The chain combines TRBV10-3 with TRBJ1-3; D possibly corresponds to TRBD1 (6 bases). The length of the CDR3 is 14 residues. CDR1 ENHRY and CDR2 SYGVKD come from the germline V gene. V was shortened by 8 bases and J by 0 bases, with 11 bases between the two germline ends. The CDR3 loop is CAIGDTVSGNTIYF. The DNA for the CDR3 is TGTGCCATCGGGGACACGGTCTCTGGAAACACCATATATTTT.

The chain's CDR3 is CASSYGTGVNTEAFF. CDR3 nucleotides: TGTGCCAGCAGTTACGGGACAGGGGTAAACACTGAAGCTTTCTTT. V gene TRBV6-5 combines with J gene TRBJ1-1; 10 bases match TRBD1. The CDR3 is 15 residues long. Per germline, CDR1 MNHEY and CDR2 SVGAGI. J gave up 2 bases and V 2 bases, and 2 bases lay outside the gene matches.

The gene calls are TRBV19 and TRBJ1-2; D perhaps matches TRBD1 (6 bases). The germline V and J ends were trimmed by 10 bases and 4 bases, with 22 bases remaining between them. This CDR3 region has 15 residues. Looked up from germline, CDR1 is LNHDA and CDR2 is SQIVND (reference sequence). The CDR3 bases are TGTGCCACCTCCAGGGGCCAGCAGGGTACCTATGGCTACACCTTC. Residues: CATSRGQQGTYGYTF.

V gene TRBV7-2 combines with J gene TRBJ1-2; D is unresolved. The CDR3 is 12 amino acids. Germline CDR1 and CDR2: SGHTA and FQGNSA. V was pared by 5 bases and J by 3 bases, with 7 bases between. DNA for the CDR3: TGTGCCAGCAGCCCCCCCTACTATGGCTACACCTTC. It codes for CASSPPYYGYTF.

The V and J genes are TRBV6-5 and TRBJ1-1, with unresolved D. CDR3 length: 13 residues. Between the trimmed V and J ends, which lost 5 bases and 0 bases, there was a span of 7 bases. Per germline, CDR1 MNHEY and CDR2 SVGAGI. CDR3 region: CASSKTLNTEAFF. In DNA form, the CDR3 reads TGTGCCAGCAGTAAGACACTGAACACTGAAGCTTTCTTT.

J is TRBJ1-5 and V is TRBV4-3, with a possible D match to TRBD1 (5 bases). The V end was cut by 0 bases, the J end by 7 bases, with 13 bases between. CDR1 is LGHNA, CDR2 YSLEER, per germline. This CDR3 is 15 amino acids long. As DNA, the CDR3 is TGCGCCAGCAGCCAAGAACGCCAGGGAAGGCAGCCCCAGCATTTT. Its translation: CASSQERQGRQPQHF.

The sample holds a few counts of this clone. The rearrangement uses TRBV2 and TRBJ2-7; 12 bases line up with TRBD2. This CDR3 has 14 residues. Germline CDR1 SNHLY, CDR2 FYNNEI. V trimming: 6 bases; J trimming: 5 bases; junction bases outside the gene matches: 5. CDR3 protein: CASRWTSGTDEQYF. CDR3 coding DNA: TGTGCCAGCAGGTGGACTAGCGGGACTGACGAGCAGTACTTC. Full variable domain (rest looked up from reference TRBV2 and TRBJ2-7): EPEVTQTPSHQVTQMGQEVILRCVPISNHLYFYWYRQILGQKVEFLVSFYNNEISEKSEIFDDQFSVERPDGSNFTLKIRSTKLEDSAMYFCASRWTSGTDEQYFGPGTRLTVT.